A single sample is the source of the 11 T cell receptor beta chains below, sequenced in a study of OX40 agonist ivuxolimab in advanced cancers. Libraries were prepared by immunoSEQ multiplex PCR; TCRdb keeps only in-frame clonotypes and omits some of them. Of 55,000 to 70,000 clones listed, 92% are singletons. The specimen was CD4+ or CD8+ T cells sorted from blood, collected in a trial of the OX40 agonist ivuxolimab. Receptor source: an adult with an advanced solid tumor such as melanoma, head and neck, liver or kidney cancer.

The chain has TRBV27 and TRBJ1-5, with 7 positions matching TRBD1. After removal of 6 bases from V and 2 bases from J, the junction contained 7 bases not matched to a gene. CDR3 length: 15 amino acids. Germline CDR1 is MNHEY and CDR2 is SMNVEV (reference sequence). CDR3 protein: CASRSDTGGNQPQHF. In nucleotides, the CDR3 is TGTGCCAGCAGATCCGATACAGGGGGCAATCAGCCCCAGCATTTT.

The genes are TRBV7-8 and TRBJ2-1; maybe TRBD1 (6 bases). Trimming removed 4 bases from V and 5 bases from J, with 21 bases in between. The CDR3 is 17 amino acids. The germline V gene encodes CDR1 SGHVS and CDR2 FQNEAQ. CDR3 amino acids: CASSSRSPGTPNNEQFF. CDR3 bases: TGTGCCAGCAGCTCCCGCAGCCCGGGGACACCAAACAATGAGCAGTTCTTC.

This chain uses TRBV30 with TRBJ2-1, with 8 bases aligning to TRBD2. This CDR3 region has 15 residues. From germline, CDR1 is GTSNPN and CDR2 SVGIG (reference sequence). Trimming took 1 base from V and 8 from J; bases not matched to a gene: 10. CDR3 in DNA: TGTGCCTGGAGTGCCTCAAGGGCCGGGAGGGATGAGCAGTTCTTC. It translates to CAWSASRAGRDEQFF.

This sequence joins TRBV7-9 and TRBJ2-3; D is perhaps TRBD2 (5 bases). The length of the CDR3 is 17 residues. Germline V gene lookup returns CDR1 SEHNR and CDR2 FQNEAQ (reference sequence). V lost 7 bases to trimming and J lost 2 bases, with 22 bases between them. CDR3 sequence: CASISLEGGSYTDTQYF. In DNA form, the CDR3 reads TGTGCCAGCATATCCCTTGAGGGTGGGTCTTACACAGATACGCAGTATTTT.

This chain uses TRBV30 with TRBJ2-5; D not certain. V lost 1 base and J 4 bases, leaving 4 bases between the germline ends. The CDR3 has 11 amino acids. Per the germline V gene, CDR1 is GTSNPN and CDR2 is SVGIG (reference sequence). CDR3 DNA sequence: TGTGCCTGGAGTGCGCCAGAGACCCAGTACTTC. Protein: CAWSAPETQYF.

A single count supports this clone. The chain carries TRBV19 and TRBJ2-7, with no clear D. The V and J ends lost 0 bases and 1 base respectively, with 10 bases between them. There are 15 residues in the CDR3. Germline CDR1 is LNHDA and CDR2 is SQIVND (reference sequence). The CDR3 bases are TGTGCCAGTAGTATAGATCTGGCGGCTTCCTACGAGCAGTACTTC. It yields the protein CASSIDLAASYEQYF.

Of note for this clone: This sample includes further DNA sequences coding for the same CDR3. This chain connects TRBV5-5 to TRBJ1-2; 11 nucleotides match TRBD1. The junction had 6 bases not matched to a gene; V was cut back by 4 bases and J by 4 bases. Germline loops: CDR1 SGHKS, CDR2 YYEKEE (reference sequence). This CDR3 region has 15 residues. This chain's CDR3 is CASSLGTGGGYGYTF. CDR3 in DNA: TGTGCCAGCAGCCTAGGGACAGGGGGTGGCTATGGCTACACCTTC. Full variable domain (missing parts from reference TRBV5-5 and TRBJ1-2): DAGVTQSPTHLIKTRGQQVTLRCSPISGHKSVSWYQQVLGQGPQFIFQYYEKEERGRGNFPDRFSARQFPNYSSELNVNALLLGDSALYLCASSLGTGGGYGYTFGSGTRLTVV.

The chain combines TRBV7-8 with TRBJ2-7, with 11 positions matching TRBD1. With 0 bases clipped from V and 5 bases from J, the junction kept 15 bases outside the gene matches. Germline V gives CDR1 SGHVS, CDR2 FQNEAQ. This CDR3 spans 19 amino acids. CDR3 DNA: TGTGCCAGCAGCTTAGCCCCCGGGACAGGGGGGGATTTTGTCGACGAGCAGTACTTC. Amino acids: CASSLAPGTGGDFVDEQYF.

The chain has TRBV27 and TRBJ2-6, with D perhaps matching TRBD1 or TRBD2 (6 bases each). The CDR3 spans 18 residues. Trimming stripped 10 bases from V and 4 bases from J, with 26 bases between. CDR1 MNHEY and CDR2 SMNVEV come from the germline V gene (reference sequence). Here the CDR3 reads CATSQLISGAGGANVLTF. The CDR3 DNA sequence: TGTGCCACCAGCCAGCTTATTTCGGGGGCTGGCGGGGCCAACGTCCTGACTTTC.

This rearrangement joins TRBV27 to TRBJ2-7; 12 positions match TRBD1. There are 15 residues in the CDR3. The germline gives CDR1 MNHEY, CDR2 SMNVEV (reference sequence). V lost 3 bases and J lost 5; bases outside the gene matches: 5. DNA of the CDR3: TGTGCCAGCAGTTTGGGGACAGGGGGCAGGAACGAGCAGTACTTC. Translated: CASSLGTGGRNEQYF.

V usage is TRBV5-1 and J usage is TRBJ1-2, with D maybe TRBD1 (6 bases). V dropped 4 bases and J dropped 4 bases, with 17 bases sitting between them. Germline V gene sequence: CDR1 SGHRS, CDR2 YFSETQ. The CDR3 is made up of 15 amino acids. This CDR3 reads CASSPLGDRLYGYTF. DNA of the CDR3: TGCGCCAGCAGCCCCTTGGGTGACAGGCTCTATGGCTACACCTTC.